The 20 T cell receptor beta chains presented below share a single source sample, sequenced in a study of OX40 agonist ivuxolimab in advanced cancers. Sequenced by immunoSEQ multiplex PCR; TCRdb stores in-frame clones only, minus some. The table lists about 71,000 clones, 94% of them singletons. Here the sequenced sample was CD4+ or CD8+ T cells sorted from blood, taken in a trial of the OX40 agonist ivuxolimab. The receptors stem from an adult with an advanced solid tumor such as melanoma, head and neck, liver or kidney cancer.

V is TRBV30 and J is TRBJ1-1; tentative D call: TRBD1 (5 bases). Germline CDR1 reads GTSNPN; CDR2 reads SVGIG (reference sequence). The CDR3 runs 14 residues. V shed 1 base and J shed 1 base, with 10 bases lying between them. CDR3 amino acids: CAWSARGGNTEAFF. CDR3 coding DNA: TGTGCCTGGAGTGCCCGGGGGGGGAACACTGAAGCTTTCTTT.

This rearrangement joins TRBV9 to TRBJ1-1; D unclear. CDR3 length equals 14 residues. The germline gives CDR1 SGDLS, CDR2 YYNGEE. Deletions cut 2 bases from V and 6 bases from J, with 14 bases between. The CDR3 is CASSVYGENAEAFF. DNA for the CDR3: TGTGCCAGCAGCGTGTACGGTGAAAACGCTGAAGCTTTCTTT.

This clone appeared once. The chain employs TRBV7-9 and TRBJ2-4; maybe TRBD1 (5 bases). Per the germline V gene, CDR1 is SEHNR and CDR2 is FQNEAQ (reference sequence). The CDR3 extends over 17 amino acids. The germline V and J ends were trimmed by 3 bases and 1 base, with 16 bases remaining between them. As DNA, the CDR3 is TGTGCCAGCAGCTTTCCGACAGCCTTCGAGGCCAAAAACATTCAGTACTTC. Its protein product is CASSFPTAFEAKNIQYF.

The rearrangement links TRBV7-9 to TRBJ2-1, with D perhaps matching TRBD2 (6 bases). Germline loops: CDR1 SEHNR, CDR2 FQNEAQ (reference sequence). V lost 5 bases and J 9 bases, leaving 14 bases between the germline ends. The CDR3 has 13 residues. This CDR3 is CASSPLEGSEQFF. The CDR3 DNA reads TGTGCCAGCAGCCCCCTGGAGGGTAGTGAGCAGTTCTTC.

This rearrangement joins TRBV2 to TRBJ1-5, with D possibly matching TRBD1 (5 bases). This CDR3 contains 16 residues. V dropped 2 bases and J dropped 3 bases, with 14 bases sitting between them. Germline V gene data show CDR1 as SNHLY and CDR2 as FYNNEI. CDR3: CASSERRAGVNQPQHF. The DNA of the CDR3 is TGTGCCAGCAGTGAACGCAGGGCCGGGGTCAATCAGCCCCAGCATTTT.

This clone was detected only once. This rearrangement joins TRBV10-3 to TRBJ2-5, with a tentative D call TRBD1 (6 bases). Trimming cost V 0 bases and J 6 bases, with 8 bases left between them. The CDR3 contains 13 residues. Germline-derived CDR1 and CDR2 are ENHRY and SYGVKD. CDR3 region: CAISESGGQTQYF. The CDR3, as DNA: TGTGCCATCAGTGAGTCAGGGGGACAGACCCAGTACTTC.

J is TRBJ1-1 and V is TRBV5-1; possible D gene TRBD1, 6 bases. V was cut by 2 bases and J by 2 bases, with 10 bases left in between. The V gene's germline CDR1 is SGHRS and CDR2 YFSETQ. CDR3 length equals 14 residues. The CDR3 DNA follows: TGCGCCAGCAGCTTCAGGGGCCCCAACACTGAAGCTTTCTTT. Translation gives CASSFRGPNTEAFF.

The V call is TRBV27, the J call TRBJ2-7; possibly TRBD1 or TRBD2 for D (5 bases each). There are 15 residues in the CDR3. Deletions cut 4 bases from V and 3 bases from J, with 16 bases between. CDR1 is MNHEY, CDR2 SMNVEV, per germline (reference sequence). DNA of the CDR3: TGTGCCAGCAGTTCCAGAGGGACGAACCTCTACGAGCAGTACTTC. Protein: CASSSRGTNLYEQYF.

CDR3 protein: CASSESSGGFNEQFF. The CDR3 bases are TGTGCCAGCAGTGAGAGCAGCGGGGGTTTCAATGAGCAGTTCTTC. The chain has TRBV2 and TRBJ2-1; 8 positions agree with TRBD2. After removal of 3 bases from V and 6 bases from J, the junction contained 7 bases not matched to a gene. The CDR3 covers 15 residues. Germline loops: CDR1 SNHLY, CDR2 FYNNEI.

The CDR3 here is CSVEGGGRNLGQFF. The CDR3 DNA is TGCAGCGTTGAAGGGGGTGGGCGGAACCTAGGGCAGTTCTTC. This chain links TRBV29-1 with TRBJ2-1, with D unresolved. The CDR3 has 14 residues. CDR1 and CDR2 from the germline V gene are SQVTM and ANQGSEA. V was pared by 1 base and J by 12 bases, with 19 bases between.

The V and J genes are TRBV5-1 and TRBJ2-1, with 12 nucleotides matching TRBD2. CDR3 size: 16 residues. CDR1 and CDR2 (germline): SGHRS, YFSETQ. After removal of 6 bases from V and 5 bases from J, the junction contained 9 bases not matched to a gene. CDR3 residues: CASTQLAGGPHNEQFF. Written as DNA, the CDR3 is TGCGCCAGCACCCAACTAGCGGGAGGTCCCCACAATGAGCAGTTCTTC.

This sequence joins TRBV27 and TRBJ2-7; 10 bases are a match to TRBD2. This CDR3 spans 15 amino acids. V was clipped by 4 bases and J by 0 bases; unmatched bases: 3. Germline lookup yields CDR1 MNHEY and CDR2 SMNVEV (reference sequence). The CDR3 DNA follows: TGTGCCAGCAGTTCCGGACTAGCGGCCTCCTACGAGCAGTACTTC. Its protein product is CASSSGLAASYEQYF.

The chain recombines TRBV7-8 with TRBJ2-7; the match to TRBD2 covers 7 bases. The CDR3 has 12 amino acids. Germline-derived CDR1 and CDR2 are SGHVS and FQNEAQ. V lost 1 base, J lost 6 bases, and 0 bases stayed unmatched. Here the CDR3 DNA reads TGTGCCAGCAGCTTAGGCGGGAGCGAGCAGTACTTC. Translation gives CASSLGGSEQYF. Full variable domain (remainder filled in from reference TRBV7-8 and TRBJ2-7): GAGVSQSPRYKVAKRGQDVALRCDPISGHVSLFWYQQALGQGPEFLTYFQNEAQLDKSGLPSDRFFAERPEGSVSTLKIQRTQQEDSAVYLCASSLGGSEQYFGPGTRLTVT.

The gene calls are TRBV6-5 and TRBJ1-2; 8 nucleotides match TRBD1. The V gene end was trimmed by 6 bases and the J gene end by 4 bases; junction bases not matched to a gene: 10. The CDR3 consists of 15 residues. Germline loops: CDR1 MNHEY, CDR2 SVGAGI. The CDR3 is CASSLGQGTFYGYTF. The CDR3 region has the DNA TGTGCCAGCAGCCTAGGACAGGGTACCTTCTATGGCTACACCTTC.

This clone was detected only once. The V gene is TRBV14, the J gene TRBJ2-3; D is unclear. Germline CDR1 reads SGHDN; CDR2 reads FVKESK. CDR3 length equals 16 residues. V dropped 0 bases and J dropped 8 bases, with 18 bases sitting between them. In nucleotides, the CDR3 is TGTGCCAGCAGCCAAGATGGTTTTGGCGCCGCTGGTACGCAGTATTTT. Residues: CASSQDGFGAAGTQYF.

V and J are TRBV7-6 and TRBJ1-1; no clear D gene. Germline loops: CDR1 SGHVS, CDR2 FNYEAQ. This CDR3 is 14 amino acids long. The V end was cut by 5 bases, the J end by 1 base, with 11 bases between. CDR3 DNA: TGTGCCAGCAGCGGCGATACCAGGAACACTGAAGCTTTCTTT. This sequence encodes CASSGDTRNTEAFF.

J is TRBJ2-7 and V is TRBV5-5; possible D gene TRBD1, 6 bases. The V gene lost 6 bases and the J gene lost 4 bases, with 8 bases spanning the gap. Germline V gene sequence: CDR1 SGHKS, CDR2 YYEKEE (reference sequence). The CDR3 loop spans 11 amino acids. The CDR3 coding sequence is TGTGCCAGCATCCAGGGGTACGAGCAGTACTTC. Amino acids: CASIQGYEQYF.

V gene TRBV13 combines with J gene TRBJ1-1; D not resolved. Trimming left V 1 base short and J 1 base short, with 10 bases between. The CDR3 has 15 residues. Germline assignment: CDR1 PRHDT and CDR2 FYEKMQ (reference sequence). The CDR3 reads CASSLVGVGNTEAFF. In DNA form, the CDR3 reads TGTGCCAGCAGCTTAGTTGGCGTGGGGAACACTGAAGCTTTCTTT.

As DNA, the CDR3 is TGTGCCAGCAGTCCCCGGGGTAGCGGCTACGAGCAGTACTTC. Translating it yields CASSPRGSGYEQYF. The rearrangement joins TRBV27 to TRBJ2-7; the D gene is possibly TRBD2 (6 bases). The V and J ends lost 5 bases and 3 bases respectively, with 14 bases between them. The CDR3 length is 14 residues. Germline CDR1 reads MNHEY; CDR2 reads SMNVEV (reference sequence).

The chain recombines TRBV19 with TRBJ1-5; D is possibly TRBD1 (6 bases). The V and J ends lost 0 bases and 2 bases respectively, with 17 bases between them. Germline V gene data show CDR1 as LNHDA and CDR2 as SQIVND (reference sequence). There are 18 residues in the CDR3. The CDR3 spells CASSIDETGTPRNQPQHF. The CDR3 region has the DNA TGTGCCAGTAGTATAGATGAAACAGGGACCCCCCGCAATCAGCCCCAGCATTTT.